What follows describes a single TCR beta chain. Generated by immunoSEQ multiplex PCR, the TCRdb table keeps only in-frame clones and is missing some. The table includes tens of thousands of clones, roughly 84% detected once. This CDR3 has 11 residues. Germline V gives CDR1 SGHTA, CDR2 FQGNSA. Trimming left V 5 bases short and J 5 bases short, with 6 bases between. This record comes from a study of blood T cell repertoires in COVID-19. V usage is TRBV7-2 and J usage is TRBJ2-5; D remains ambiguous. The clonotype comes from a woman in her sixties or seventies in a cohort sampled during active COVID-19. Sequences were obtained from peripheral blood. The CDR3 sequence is CASSPGETQYF. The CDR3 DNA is TGTGCCAGCAGCCCCGGGGAGACCCAGTACTTC.